A selection of T cell receptor beta chains follows, all from one sample in a study of shared clonotypes between healthy human individuals. Assay used: immunoSEQ multiplex PCR; TCRdb lists only in-frame clones, some missing. The sample has around 1.5 million clones; 98% are singletons. Sequences were obtained from naive CD4+ T cells sorted from blood. Receptors were obtained from a young man in good health. Each CDR3 is given with its conserved first and last residue. Fields, in order: V gene, clone size, D gene, J gene, CDR3 DNA, CDR3 protein. A D gene is named only where the DNA matches it firmly. Not all rows give a size; the values are once, few, many and, for expanded clones, a class.

V: TRBV21-1; size: .; D: .; J: TRBJ2-7; DNA: TGTGCCAGCAGCAAAGAGCGGGGTCCGGAGCAGTACTTC; CDR3: CASSKERGPEQYF
V: TRBV6-5; size: .; D: .; J: TRBJ2-7; DNA: TGTGCCAGCAGTTACTTGGGACCGGGAAGCGAGCAGTACTTC; CDR3: CASSYLGPGSEQYF
V: TRBV21-1; size: .; D: .; J: TRBJ2-7; DNA: TGTGCCAGCAGCTGGGGAGGGGGCTACGAGCAGTACTTC; CDR3: CASSWGGGYEQYF
V: TRBV28; size: .; D: .; J: TRBJ1-5; DNA: TGTGCCAGCAGACCCTCTGGGGGGCTGGGGCAGCCCCAGCATTTT; CDR3: CASRPSGGLGQPQHF
V: TRBV6-1; size: .; D: .; J: TRBJ1-5; DNA: TGTGCCAGCAGGGAACCACCCGGTCAGCCCCAGCATTTT; CDR3: CASREPPGQPQHF
V: TRBV7-2; size: .; D: .; J: TRBJ2-7; DNA: TGTGCCAGCAGCTCACGAACAATACCGTACGAGCAGTACTTC; CDR3: CASSSRTIPYEQYF
V: TRBV5-1; size: .; D: TRBD2; J: TRBJ2-1; DNA: TGCGCCAGCAGCCTCGGACTAGCGGGAGCGATTTCCTACAATGAGCAGTTCTTC; CDR3: CASSLGLAGAISYNEQFF
V: TRBV10-1; size: .; D: .; J: TRBJ2-5; DNA: TGCGCCAGCAGTGGTGCCCCAAACAGCTTCAAAGAGACCCAGTACTTC; CDR3: CASSGAPNSFKETQYF
V: TRBV28; size: .; D: .; J: TRBJ2-1; DNA: TGTGCCAGCAGCGAAAGCTCCTACAATGAGCAGTTCTTC; CDR3: CASSESSYNEQFF
V: TRBV7-9; size: once; D: .; J: TRBJ2-3; DNA: TGTGCCAGCAGCCATCCCGGTGGTTGGGATACGCAGTATTTT; CDR3: CASSHPGGWDTQYF
V: TRBV5-1; size: .; D: .; J: TRBJ1-1; DNA: TGCGCCAGCAGCTTGTGGAGCAGAATGAACACTGAAGCTTTCTTT; CDR3: CASSLWSRMNTEAFF
V: TRBV5-1; size: once; D: TRBD2; J: TRBJ2-7; DNA: TGCGCCAGCAGCTTGGTTCCAGCGGGACGTTTAAGCTCCTACGAGCAGTACTTC; CDR3: CASSLVPAGRLSSYEQYF
V: TRBV27; size: .; D: TRBD1; J: TRBJ2-7; DNA: TGTGCCAGCAGTTTAGAGGTGGCAGGGGGAACCTACGAGCAGTACTTC; CDR3: CASSLEVAGGTYEQYF
V: TRBV5-1; size: once; D: .; J: TRBJ1-3; DNA: TGCGCCAGCAGCAAGAACCACAGGGAACTGGCTGGAAACACCATATATTTT; CDR3: CASSKNHRELAGNTIYF
V: TRBV5-6; size: .; D: .; J: TRBJ2-5; DNA: TGTGCCAGCAGCTTTGGTTTAGGGGTTCAAGAGACCCAGTACTTC; CDR3: CASSFGLGVQETQYF
V: TRBV6-5; size: .; D: TRBD2; J: TRBJ2-7; DNA: TGTGCCAGCAGTTACTCGGGGAGGGCGTACGAGCAGTACTTC; CDR3: CASSYSGRAYEQYF
V: TRBV4-1; size: .; D: .; J: TRBJ1-1; DNA: TGCGCCAGCAGCCAAGACAGGAACACTGAAGCTTTCTTT; CDR3: CASSQDRNTEAFF
V: TRBV29-1; size: .; D: .; J: TRBJ2-3; DNA: TGCAGCGTTGGGCTGGGAAGCAGAACCACAGATACGCAGTATTTT; CDR3: CSVGLGSRTTDTQYF
V: TRBV10-2; size: .; D: TRBD2; J: TRBJ2-7; DNA: TGCGCCAGCAGGACATATGCGGGAGGGCCATACGAGCAGTACTTC; CDR3: CASRTYAGGPYEQYF
V: TRBV7-9; size: .; D: .; J: TRBJ2-7; DNA: TGTGCCAGCAGCTTAGACCCCGGACAGAACACCTACGAGCAGTACTTC; CDR3: CASSLDPGQNTYEQYF
V: TRBV29-1; size: .; D: TRBD1; J: TRBJ1-3; DNA: TGCAGCGTCGACAGGGGCAGAGGAAACACCATATATTTT; CDR3: CSVDRGRGNTIYF
V: TRBV7-2; size: .; D: .; J: TRBJ2-3; DNA: TGTGCCAGCAGCGGCCGACGGAGCCCCACAGATACGCAGTATTTT; CDR3: CASSGRRSPTDTQYF
V: TRBV5-1; size: few; D: TRBD1; J: TRBJ1-2; DNA: TGCGCCAGCAGCTTGAATGCACAGGGGTCAAATGGCTACACCTTC; CDR3: CASSLNAQGSNGYTF
V: TRBV7-6; size: .; D: TRBD2; J: TRBJ2-7; DNA: TGTGCCAGCAGCCCAGGACACGGACTAGCGGCCTACGAGCAGTACTTC; CDR3: CASSPGHGLAAYEQYF
V: TRBV5-1; size: once; D: .; J: TRBJ1-2; DNA: TGCGCCAGCAGACAAAACCAGGTCGGAGATGGCTACACCTTC; CDR3: CASRQNQVGDGYTF
V: TRBV7-2; size: .; D: .; J: TRBJ2-3; DNA: TGTGCCAGCAGCTCTAGACAAACCACAGATACGCAGTATTTT; CDR3: CASSSRQTTDTQYF
V: TRBV10-3; size: .; D: TRBD1; J: TRBJ1-2; DNA: TGTGCCATCAGTGAGGCCAAAACGCCGGGACAGGGTTTGGGCTACACCTTC; CDR3: CAISEAKTPGQGLGYTF
V: TRBV11-2; size: .; D: .; J: TRBJ2-7; DNA: TGTGCCAGCAGCTCGTACTACGAGCAGTACTTC; CDR3: CASSSYYEQYF
V: TRBV29-1; size: .; D: .; J: TRBJ1-3; DNA: TGCAGCGTTCAGATCGCTGGAAACACCATATATTTT; CDR3: CSVQIAGNTIYF
V: TRBV2; size: .; D: TRBD1; J: TRBJ2-7; DNA: TGTGCCAGCAGCCCTGAACAGGGGGCTTACGAGCAGTACTTC; CDR3: CASSPEQGAYEQYF
V: TRBV5-1; size: .; D: TRBD1; J: TRBJ2-5; DNA: TGCGCCAGCAGAAAGGGGGCGGAGGAGACCCAGTACTTC; CDR3: CASRKGAEETQYF
V: TRBV18; size: .; D: .; J: TRBJ1-2; DNA: TGTGCCAGCTCACCACCTAATTTTTACTATGGCTACACCTTC; CDR3: CASSPPNFYYGYTF